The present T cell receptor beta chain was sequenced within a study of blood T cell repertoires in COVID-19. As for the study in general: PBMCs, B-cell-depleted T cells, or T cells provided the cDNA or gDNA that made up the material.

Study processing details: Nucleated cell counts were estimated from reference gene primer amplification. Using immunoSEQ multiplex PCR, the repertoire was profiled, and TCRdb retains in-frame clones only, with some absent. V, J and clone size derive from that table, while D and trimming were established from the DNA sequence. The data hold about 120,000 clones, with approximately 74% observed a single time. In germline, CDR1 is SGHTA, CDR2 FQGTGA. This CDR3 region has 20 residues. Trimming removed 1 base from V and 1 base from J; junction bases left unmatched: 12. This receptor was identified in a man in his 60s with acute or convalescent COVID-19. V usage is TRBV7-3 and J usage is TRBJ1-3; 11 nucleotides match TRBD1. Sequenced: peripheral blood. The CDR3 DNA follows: TGTGCCAGCAGCTTAAAGCCTAGGACAGGGGGCGAAAATTCTGGAAACACCATATATTTT. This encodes CASSLKPRTGGENSGNTIYF.